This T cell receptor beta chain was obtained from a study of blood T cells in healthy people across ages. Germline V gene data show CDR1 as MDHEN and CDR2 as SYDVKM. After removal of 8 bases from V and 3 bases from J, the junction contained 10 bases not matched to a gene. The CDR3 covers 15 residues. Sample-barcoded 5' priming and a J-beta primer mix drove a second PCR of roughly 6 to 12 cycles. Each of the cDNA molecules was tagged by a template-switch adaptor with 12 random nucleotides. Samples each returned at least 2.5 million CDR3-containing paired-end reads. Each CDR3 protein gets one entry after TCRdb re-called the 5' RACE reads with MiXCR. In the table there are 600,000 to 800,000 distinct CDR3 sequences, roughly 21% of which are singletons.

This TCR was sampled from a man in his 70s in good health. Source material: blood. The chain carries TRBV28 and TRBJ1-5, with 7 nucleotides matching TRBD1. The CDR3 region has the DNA TGTGCCAGCGGAATAGGGGGCCAGAACAATCAGCCCCAGCATTTT. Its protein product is CASGIGGQNNQPQHF.